This T cell receptor beta chain was captured by sequencing in a study of blood T cell repertoires in COVID-19. Study as a whole: Researchers got acute and convalescent COVID-19 samples from the United States, Italy and Spain.

Authors' methods: Amplification of reference gene primers was used by the study to estimate nucleated cell counts. Repertoires were generated with immunoSEQ multiplex PCR, while TCRdb's copy carries only in-frame clones and drops some. V, J and clone size derive from that table, while D and trimming were established from the DNA sequence. The profile shows fewer than 200,000 clones, 88% of them singletons. The CDR3 loop spans 17 amino acids. Germline CDR1 is LNHDA and CDR2 is SQIVND (reference sequence). V was clipped by 5 bases and J by 0 bases; unmatched bases: 8. V usage is TRBV19 and J usage is TRBJ1-2; TRBD1 matches 11 bases. Sequencing used peripheral blood. The TCR originated in a man in his 60s with acute or convalescent COVID-19. This CDR3 reads CASSHLRDRGTNYGYTF. The CDR3 nucleotides are TGTGCCAGTAGTCACCTCCGGGACAGGGGGACTAACTATGGCTACACCTTC.